This is a list of T cell receptor beta chains from one sample in a study of shared clonotypes between healthy human individuals. Sequenced by immunoSEQ multiplex PCR; TCRdb stores in-frame clones only, minus some. The data show about 680,000 clones, about 74% seen once. The specimen sequenced was memory CD4+ T cells sorted from blood. These receptors were collected from a woman aged 30 to 39 in good health. CDR3s leave out the opening cysteine and the closing phenylalanine or tryptophan. Each record gives: V gene, J gene, CDR3 protein.

TRBV5-1	TRBJ2-7	ASRPLRTDSYEQY
TRBV25-1	TRBJ1-5	ASRGQGGDSNQPQH
TRBV6-5	TRBJ1-5	ASRNTGVNQPQH
TRBV18	TRBJ1-1	ASSPRVKSGRTEAF
TRBV2	TRBJ2-7	ASSDALAGGQY
TRBV7-8	TRBJ2-1	ASSLAISGSGNEQF
TRBV5-1	TRBJ1-3	ASSLGSQAGNTIY
TRBV21-1	TRBJ2-2	ASSRFTDTSNTGELF
TRBV5-1	TRBJ1-1	ASTMMGGGPSLNTEAF
TRBV5-6	TRBJ2-7	ASSVGQSPYEQY
TRBV19	TRBJ1-1	ASKRSTTETAF
TRBV7-2	TRBJ2-7	ASSLGSRLAGYEQY
TRBV4-2	TRBJ2-7	ASSQAGRRYEQY